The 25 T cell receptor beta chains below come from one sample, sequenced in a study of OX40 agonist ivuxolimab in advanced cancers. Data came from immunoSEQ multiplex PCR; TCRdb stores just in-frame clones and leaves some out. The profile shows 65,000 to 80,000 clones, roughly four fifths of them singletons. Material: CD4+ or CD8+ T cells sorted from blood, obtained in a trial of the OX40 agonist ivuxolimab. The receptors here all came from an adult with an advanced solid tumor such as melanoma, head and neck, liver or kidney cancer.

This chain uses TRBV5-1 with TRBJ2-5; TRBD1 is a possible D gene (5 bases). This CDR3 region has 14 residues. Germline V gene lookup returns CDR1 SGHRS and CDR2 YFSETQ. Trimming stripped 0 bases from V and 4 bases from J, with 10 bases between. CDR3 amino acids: CASSLAQGTETQYF. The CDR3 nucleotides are TGCGCCAGCAGCTTGGCGCAGGGCACAGAGACCCAGTACTTC.

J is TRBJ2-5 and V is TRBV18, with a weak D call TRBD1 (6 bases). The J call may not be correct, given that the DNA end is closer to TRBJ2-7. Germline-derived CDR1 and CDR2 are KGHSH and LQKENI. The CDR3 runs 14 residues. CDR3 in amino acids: CASSPETGLYEQYF. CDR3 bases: TGTGCCAGCTCACCCGAGACAGGTCTTTACGAGCAGTACTTC.

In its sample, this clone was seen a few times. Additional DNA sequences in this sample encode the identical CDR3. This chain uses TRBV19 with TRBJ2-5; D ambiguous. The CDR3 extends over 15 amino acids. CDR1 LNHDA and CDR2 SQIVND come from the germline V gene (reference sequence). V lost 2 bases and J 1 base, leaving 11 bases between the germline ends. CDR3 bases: TGTGCCAGTAGTATAAGCTCAGTGAGCCAAGAGACCCAGTACTTC. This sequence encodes CASSISSVSQETQYF. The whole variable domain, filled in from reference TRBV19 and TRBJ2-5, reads DGGITQSPKYLFRKEGQNVTLSCEQNLNHDAMYWYRQDPGQGLRLIYYSQIVNDFQKGDIAEGYSVSREKKESFPLTVTSAQKNPTAFYLCASSISSVSQETQYFGPGTRLLVL.

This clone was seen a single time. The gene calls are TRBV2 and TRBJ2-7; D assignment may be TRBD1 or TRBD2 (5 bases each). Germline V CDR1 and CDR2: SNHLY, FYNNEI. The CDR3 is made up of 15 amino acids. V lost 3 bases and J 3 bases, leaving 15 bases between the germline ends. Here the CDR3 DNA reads TGTGCCAGCAGTGAGGGACCTACTGAAGTCTACGAGCAGTACTTC. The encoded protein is CASSEGPTEVYEQYF.

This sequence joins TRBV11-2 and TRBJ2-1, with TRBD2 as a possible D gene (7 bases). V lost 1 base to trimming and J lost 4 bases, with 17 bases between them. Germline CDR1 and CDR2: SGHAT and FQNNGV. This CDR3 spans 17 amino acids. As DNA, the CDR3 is TGTGCCAGCAGCTTAGTAGGGGGGGCGGTTACGTACAATGAGCAGTTCTTC. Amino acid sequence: CASSLVGGAVTYNEQFF.

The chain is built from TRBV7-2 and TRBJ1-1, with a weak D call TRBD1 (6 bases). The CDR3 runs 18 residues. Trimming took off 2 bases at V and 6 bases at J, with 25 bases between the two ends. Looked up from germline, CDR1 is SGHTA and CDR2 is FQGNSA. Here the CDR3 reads CASSLLPQGFGLVSEAFF. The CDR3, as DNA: TGTGCCAGCAGCTTACTCCCACAGGGATTTGGGCTCGTATCTGAAGCTTTCTTT.

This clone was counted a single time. CDR3 amino acids: CASSEQPGQGAVAKNIQYF. Here the CDR3 DNA reads TGCGCCAGCAGTGAACAGCCGGGACAGGGGGCTGTGGCCAAAAACATTCAGTACTTC. The V call is TRBV10-2, the J call TRBJ2-4; TRBD1 agrees at 12 bases. This CDR3 comprises 19 residues. J lost 1 base, V lost 3 bases, and 10 bases had no gene match. Germline values: CDR1 WSHSY, CDR2 SAAADI.

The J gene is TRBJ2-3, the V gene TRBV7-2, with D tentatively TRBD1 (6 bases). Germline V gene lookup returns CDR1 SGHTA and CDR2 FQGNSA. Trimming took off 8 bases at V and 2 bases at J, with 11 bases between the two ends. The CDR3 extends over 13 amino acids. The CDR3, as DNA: TGTGCCAGCGGCGACAGGTTCACAGATACGCAGTATTTT. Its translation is CASGDRFTDTQYF.

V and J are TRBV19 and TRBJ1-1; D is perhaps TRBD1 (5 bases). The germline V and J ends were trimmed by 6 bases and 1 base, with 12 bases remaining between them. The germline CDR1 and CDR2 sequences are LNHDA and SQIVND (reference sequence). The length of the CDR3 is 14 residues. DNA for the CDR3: TGTGCCAGTAGCAAGGGGACGGCGAACACTGAAGCTTTCTTT. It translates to CASSKGTANTEAFF. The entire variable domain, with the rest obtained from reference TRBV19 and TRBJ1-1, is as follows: DGGITQSPKYLFRKEGQNVTLSCEQNLNHDAMYWYRQDPGQGLRLIYYSQIVNDFQKGDIAEGYSVSREKKESFPLTVTSAQKNPTAFYLCASSKGTANTEAFFGQGTRLTVV.

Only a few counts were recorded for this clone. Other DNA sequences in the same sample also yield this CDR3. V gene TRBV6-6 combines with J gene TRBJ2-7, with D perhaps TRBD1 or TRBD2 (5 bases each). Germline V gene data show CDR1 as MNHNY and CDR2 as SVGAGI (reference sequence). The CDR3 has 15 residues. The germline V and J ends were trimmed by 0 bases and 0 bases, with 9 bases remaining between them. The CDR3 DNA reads TGTGCCAGCAGTTACTCAGGGGAGAGCTCCTACGAGCAGTACTTC. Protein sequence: CASSYSGESSYEQYF.

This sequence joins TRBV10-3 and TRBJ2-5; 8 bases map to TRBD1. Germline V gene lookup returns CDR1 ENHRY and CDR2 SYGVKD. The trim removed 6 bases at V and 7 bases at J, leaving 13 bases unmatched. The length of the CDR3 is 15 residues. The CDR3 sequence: CAISPGTGPQRTQYF. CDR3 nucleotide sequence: TGTGCCATCAGCCCAGGGACAGGCCCTCAAAGGACCCAGTACTTC.

CDR3 in amino acids: CAISGQGASSYEQYF. The DNA of the CDR3 is TGTGCCATCAGTGGACAGGGGGCGAGCTCCTACGAGCAGTACTTC. The J gene is TRBJ2-7, the V gene TRBV10-3, with 10 bases lining up with TRBD1. Looked up from germline, CDR1 is ENHRY and CDR2 is SYGVKD. J was trimmed by 0 bases and V by 4 bases; bases with no gene match: 3. The CDR3 runs to 15 residues.

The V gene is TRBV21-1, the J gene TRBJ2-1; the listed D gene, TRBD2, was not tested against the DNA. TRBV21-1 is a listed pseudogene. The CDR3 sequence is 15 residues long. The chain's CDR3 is CASGSGRAHHHEQFF. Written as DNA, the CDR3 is TGTGCCAGCGGTAGCGGGAGGGCTCATCATCATGAGCAGTTCTTC.

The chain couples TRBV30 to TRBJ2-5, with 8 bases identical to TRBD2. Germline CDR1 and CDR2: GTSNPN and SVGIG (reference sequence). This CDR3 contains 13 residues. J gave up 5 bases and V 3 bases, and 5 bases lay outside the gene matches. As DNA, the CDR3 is TGTGCCTGGAGGCGCCGGGGGGGGGAGACCCAGTACTTC. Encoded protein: CAWRRRGGETQYF.

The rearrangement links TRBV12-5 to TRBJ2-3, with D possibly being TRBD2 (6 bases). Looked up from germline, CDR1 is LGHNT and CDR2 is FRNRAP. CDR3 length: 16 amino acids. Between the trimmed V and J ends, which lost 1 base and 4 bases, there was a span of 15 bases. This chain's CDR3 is CASGLGTLASADTQYF. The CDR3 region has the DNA TGTGCTAGTGGTTTGGGGACACTAGCTAGTGCAGATACGCAGTATTTT.

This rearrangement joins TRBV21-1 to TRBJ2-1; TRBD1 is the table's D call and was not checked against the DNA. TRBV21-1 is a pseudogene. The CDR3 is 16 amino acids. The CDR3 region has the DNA TGTGCCAGCAGCAACGAAGGACAGGGGGCAAACAATGAGCAGTTCTTC. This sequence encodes CASSNEGQGANNEQFF.

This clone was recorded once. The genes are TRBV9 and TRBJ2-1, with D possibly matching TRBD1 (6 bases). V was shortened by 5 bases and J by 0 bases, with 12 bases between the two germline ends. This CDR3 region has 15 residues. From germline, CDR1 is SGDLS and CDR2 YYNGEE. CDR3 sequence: CASSRTDSSYNEQFF. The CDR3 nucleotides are TGTGCCAGCAGTCGGACGGACAGCTCCTACAATGAGCAGTTCTTC.

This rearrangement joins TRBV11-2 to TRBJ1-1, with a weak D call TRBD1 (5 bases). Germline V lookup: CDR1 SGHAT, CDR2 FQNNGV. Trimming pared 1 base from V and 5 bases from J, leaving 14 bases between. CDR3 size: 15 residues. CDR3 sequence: CASSLVGRGITEAFF. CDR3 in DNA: TGTGCCAGCAGCTTAGTGGGGCGGGGTATAACTGAAGCTTTCTTT.

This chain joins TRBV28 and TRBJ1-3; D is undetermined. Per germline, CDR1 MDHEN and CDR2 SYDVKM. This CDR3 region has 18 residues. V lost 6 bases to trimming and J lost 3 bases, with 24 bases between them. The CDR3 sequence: CASSPRALDPLFGNTIYF. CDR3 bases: TGTGCCAGCAGCCCTCGGGCACTTGATCCGCTCTTTGGAAACACCATATATTTT.

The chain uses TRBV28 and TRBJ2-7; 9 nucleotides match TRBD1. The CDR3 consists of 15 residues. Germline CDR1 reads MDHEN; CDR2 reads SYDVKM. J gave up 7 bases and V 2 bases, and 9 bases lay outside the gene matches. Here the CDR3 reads CASSLQLGQGQEQYF. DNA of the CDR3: TGTGCCAGCAGTTTACAGCTTGGACAGGGGCAAGAGCAGTACTTC.

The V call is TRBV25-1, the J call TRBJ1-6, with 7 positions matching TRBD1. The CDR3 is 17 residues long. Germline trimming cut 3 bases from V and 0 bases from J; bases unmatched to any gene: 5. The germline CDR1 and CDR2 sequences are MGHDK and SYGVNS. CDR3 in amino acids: CASSDPGGSSYNSPLHF. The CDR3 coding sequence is TGTGCCAGCAGTGACCCAGGGGGGAGCTCCTATAATTCACCCCTCCACTTT.

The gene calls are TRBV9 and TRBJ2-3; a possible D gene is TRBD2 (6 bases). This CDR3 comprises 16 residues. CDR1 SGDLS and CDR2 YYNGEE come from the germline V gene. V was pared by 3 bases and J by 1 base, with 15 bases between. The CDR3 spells CASSAERGGGTDTQYF. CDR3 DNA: TGTGCCAGCAGCGCCGAGAGGGGCGGGGGCACAGATACGCAGTATTTT.

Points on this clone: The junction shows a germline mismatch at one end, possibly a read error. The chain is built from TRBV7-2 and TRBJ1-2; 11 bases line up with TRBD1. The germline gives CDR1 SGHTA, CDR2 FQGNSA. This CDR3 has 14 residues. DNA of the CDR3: TGTGCCAGCAGCCAAAGTTCGGACAGGGGGCTCTCCAGCTTC. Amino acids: CASSQSSDRGLSSF.

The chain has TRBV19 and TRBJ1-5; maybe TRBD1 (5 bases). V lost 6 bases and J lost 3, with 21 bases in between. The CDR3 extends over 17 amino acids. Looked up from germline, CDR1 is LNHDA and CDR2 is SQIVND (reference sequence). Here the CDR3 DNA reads TGTGCCAGTAGCATCCCGGGACGGCGGGTCCTCAATCAGCCCCAGCATTTT. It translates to CASSIPGRRVLNQPQHF.

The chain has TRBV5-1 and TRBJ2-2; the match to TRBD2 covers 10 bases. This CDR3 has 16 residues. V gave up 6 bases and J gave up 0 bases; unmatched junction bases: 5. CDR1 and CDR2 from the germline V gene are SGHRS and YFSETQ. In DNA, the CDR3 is TGCGCCAGCACCCTACTAGCGGGGTCGAACACCGGGGAGCTGTTTTTT. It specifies CASTLLAGSNTGELFF.